A single sample is the source of the 23 T cell receptor beta chains below, sequenced in a study of post-analysis software for immune sequencing data. Study-wide points: Included in a set of roughly 5 TRBV segments more frequent in patients than controls were TRBV5-6, TRBV5-1 and TRBV20-1.

Their antigens remain unidentified. cDNA libraries for TCR beta contained unique molecular identifiers. TCRdb re-called the PCR reads through MiXCR, storing one row per CDR3 protein. The sample comprises around 500,000 distinct CDR3 sequences, around 34% of which are singletons, and 4.5% to 7.5% rests with the top ten. The sample consisted of blood. The receptors here all came from a girl under 18 with multiple sclerosis.

The chain recombines TRBV12-3 or TRBV12-4 with TRBJ2-7; D not certain. The CDR3 contains 15 residues. V gave up 2 bases and J gave up 4 bases, with 15 bases separating them. The CDR3 protein is CASSLNRAAVYEQYF. The CDR3 DNA follows: TGTGCCAGCAGTTTAAACCGGGCGGCAGTGTACGAGCAGTACTTC.

Only a few counts were recorded for this clonotype. The V gene is TRBV29-1, the J gene TRBJ2-5; the D gene could be TRBD1 or TRBD2 (6 bases each). Per the germline V gene, CDR1 is SQVTM and CDR2 is ANQGSEA. CDR3 size: 12 residues. V gave up 7 bases and J gave up 4 bases, with 13 bases separating them. CDR3 region: CSAVRGRETQYF. CDR3 nucleotide sequence: TGCAGCGCTGTTCGGGGGCGAGAGACCCAGTACTTC.

This clonotype was counted only a few times. The chain has TRBV9 and TRBJ2-4, with D possibly being TRBD1 or TRBD2 (6 bases each). This CDR3 is 15 amino acids long. Trimming took off 4 bases at V and 6 bases at J, with 17 bases between the two ends. The germline V gene has CDR1 SGDLS and CDR2 YYNGEE. CDR3 sequence (DNA): TGTGCCAGCAGCCCAGGAGGGGGGCGAGGAAACATTCAGTACTTC. Its translation: CASSPGGGRGNIQYF.

The V gene is TRBV27, the J gene TRBJ2-3; D call uncertain. The CDR3 extends over 14 amino acids. V lost 7 bases, J lost 2 bases, and 13 bases lay in between. Germline V gene lookup returns CDR1 MNHEY and CDR2 SMNVEV (reference sequence). CDR3 in DNA: TGTGCCAGCACCCCAGTTGTTACCACAGATACGCAGTATTTT. This encodes CASTPVVTTDTQYF.

This clonotype has more than one count but fewer than ten. The chain employs TRBV11-2 and TRBJ2-3; D may correspond to TRBD1 or TRBD2 (6 bases each). This CDR3 comprises 16 residues. Trimming left V 5 bases short and J 1 base short, with 16 bases between. Germline V CDR1 and CDR2: SGHAT, FQNNGV. The CDR3 region is CASSTHGGGGTDTQYF. In nucleotides, the CDR3 is TGTGCCAGCAGCACCCACGGGGGCGGGGGCACAGATACGCAGTATTTT.

The chain combines TRBV7-9 with TRBJ2-2; D gene unclear. In germline, CDR1 is SEHNR, CDR2 FQNEAQ (reference sequence). The CDR3 has 10 amino acids. CDR3: CVVGTGELFF. The DNA of the CDR3 is TGTGTTGTCGGTACCGGGGAGCTGTTTTTT.

The gene calls are TRBV5-1 and TRBJ1-5; 8 nucleotides align to TRBD1. V shed 4 bases and J 1 base; nucleotides not matched to a gene: 7. Per the germline V gene, CDR1 is SGHRS and CDR2 is YFSETQ. The CDR3 is made up of 16 amino acids. CDR3 sequence reads: CASSPWTGTSNQPQHF. In DNA form, the CDR3 reads TGCGCCAGCAGCCCCTGGACAGGGACGAGCAATCAGCCCCAGCATTTT.

V is TRBV13 and J is TRBJ2-5; tentatively, D is TRBD1 (5 bases). This CDR3 contains 12 residues. Germline V gives CDR1 PRHDT, CDR2 FYEKMQ (reference sequence). Between the trimmed V and J ends, which lost 8 bases and 4 bases, there was a span of 11 bases. The CDR3 DNA reads as TGTGCCAGCCAGAAGGGGCTAGAGACCCAGTACTTC. Amino acids: CASQKGLETQYF.

V gene TRBV24-1 combines with J gene TRBJ1-1; D remains unclear. Trimming removed 7 bases at V and 1 base at J, with 21 bases between. This CDR3 comprises 17 residues. CDR1 is KGHDR, CDR2 SFDVKD, per germline. CDR3 DNA: TGTGCCACCAGACCCCAAGACCGAAAACCCTCGAACACTGAAGCTTTCTTT. Its translation: CATRPQDRKPSNTEAFF.

The chain uses TRBV2 and TRBJ2-1; D remains ambiguous. Trimming removed 6 bases at V and 6 bases at J, with 6 bases between. The V gene's germline CDR1 is SNHLY and CDR2 FYNNEI. This CDR3 region has 11 residues. CDR3 protein: CASSPVNEQFF. The DNA of the CDR3 is TGTGCCAGCAGCCCTGTCAATGAGCAGTTCTTC. Complete variable domain (other parts from reference TRBV2 and TRBJ2-1): EPEVTQTPSHQVTQMGQEVILRCVPISNHLYFYWYRQILGQKVEFLVSFYNNEISEKSEIFDDQFSVERPDGSNFTLKIRSTKLEDSAMYFCASSPVNEQFFGPGTRLTVL.

The V gene is TRBV29-1, the J gene TRBJ1-2; TRBD1 agrees at 7 bases. The CDR3 extends over 11 amino acids. The junction had 3 bases not matched to a gene; V was cut back by 5 bases and J by 6 bases. The germline V gene encodes CDR1 SQVTM and CDR2 ANQGSEA. The CDR3 DNA is TGCAGCGTTACAGGGGCTCATGGCTACACCTTC. Its translation: CSVTGAHGYTF.

This clonotype was detected once. This chain connects TRBV7-2 to TRBJ2-3; 15 bases align to TRBD2. Germline V gene lookup returns CDR1 SGHTA and CDR2 FQGNSA. After removal of 1 base from V and 3 bases from J, the junction contained 2 bases not matched to a gene. The CDR3 is 17 amino acids. CDR3 sequence (DNA): TGTGCCAGCAGCTTAGGGACTAGCGGGGGGGTTACAGATACGCAGTATTTT. Amino acids: CASSLGTSGGVTDTQYF. Complete variable domain (other parts from reference TRBV7-2 and TRBJ2-3): GAGVSQSPSNKVTEKGKDVELRCDPISGHTALYWYRQSLGQGLEFLIYFQGNSAPDKSGLPSDRFSAERTGGSVSTLTIQRTQQEDSAVYLCASSLGTSGGVTDTQYFGPGTRLTVL.

This clonotype appeared a few times. The chain uses TRBV3-1 and TRBJ1-1; 7 bases are a match to TRBD1. In germline, CDR1 is LGHDT, CDR2 YNNKEL (reference sequence). The CDR3 totals 13 residues. V shed 3 bases, J shed 4 bases, and the junction held 2 bases outside the gene matches. The DNA of the CDR3 is TGTGCCAGCAGCCATCAGGGGGGCACTGAAGCTTTCTTT. Translation gives CASSHQGGTEAFF.

Comment on this clonotype: A much larger clonotype is one base distant, so this may be a read error. J is TRBJ2-1 and V is TRBV7-9, with TRBD1 matching 9 bases. Per germline, CDR1 SEHNR and CDR2 FQNEAQ (reference sequence). Trimming cost V 3 bases and J 3 bases; bases outside gene matches: 3. The CDR3 consists of 15 residues. CDR3 DNA: TGTGCCAGCAGCTTGAGGGACAGGGACTACAATGAGCAGTTCTTC. This sequence encodes CASSLRDRDYNEQFF.

In its sample, this clonotype was seen a few times. At one end the junction does not follow the germline gene, possibly because of a read error. The chain has TRBV7-9 and TRBJ1-2; possible D gene TRBD1, 6 bases. CDR3 size: 16 residues. CDR1 and CDR2 (germline): SEHNR, FQNEAQ (reference sequence). CDR3 sequence reads: CTSSLRTDRGLYGYTF. For the CDR3, the DNA is TGTACCAGCAGCTTAAGGACGGACAGAGGGCTCTATGGCTACACCTTC. Full variable domain (remainder filled in from reference TRBV7-9 and TRBJ1-2): DTGVSQNPRHKITKRGQNVTFRCDPISEHNRLYWYRQTLGQGPEFLTYFQNEAQLEKSRLLSDRFSAERPKGSFSTLEIQRTEQGDSAMYLCTSSLRTDRGLYGYTFGSGTRLTVV.

The rearrangement joins TRBV5-1 to TRBJ2-7; possibly TRBD2 for D (5 bases). Germline-derived CDR1 and CDR2 are SGHRS and YFSETQ. V lost 5 bases to trimming and J lost 3 bases, with 12 bases between them. The CDR3 spans 13 residues. CDR3 nucleotide sequence: TGCGCCAGCAGTCGGACTGGGGACTACGAGCAGTACTTC. Its protein product is CASSRTGDYEQYF.

The V gene is TRBV6-1, the J gene TRBJ1-1, with 7 bases fitting TRBD1. Germline-derived CDR1 and CDR2 are MNHNS and SASEGT. Losses at the gene ends were 6 bases for V and 1 base for J; bases not matched to a gene: 8. There are 15 residues in the CDR3. In nucleotides, the CDR3 is TGTGCCAGCAGGACCAGGACAGGCCCGAACACTGAAGCTTTCTTT. This codes for CASRTRTGPNTEAFF.

The CDR3 bases are TGTGCCAGCAGCGTAGACCCCGATGGGAAAAAACTGTTTTTT. Protein: CASSVDPDGKKLFF. The chain couples TRBV9 to TRBJ1-4; D is unresolved. V was shortened by 0 bases and J by 9 bases, with 12 bases between the two germline ends. This CDR3 spans 14 amino acids. The V gene's germline CDR1 is SGDLS and CDR2 YYNGEE.

The V call is TRBV7-2, the J call TRBJ1-2; D is ambiguous. Trimming took 1 base from V and 5 from J, leaving 2 bases between them. The CDR3 totals 11 residues. CDR1 and CDR2 (germline): SGHTA, FQGNSA. CDR3 protein: CASSLEYGYTF. CDR3 DNA sequence: TGTGCCAGCAGCTTAGAATATGGCTACACCTTC.

The CDR3 sequence is CASSLNPPGSPLHF. The CDR3 nucleotides are TGTGCCAGCAGCTTAAATCCGCCGGGTTCACCCCTCCACTTT. The chain uses TRBV7-9 and TRBJ1-6; no clear D. Germline lookup yields CDR1 SEHNR and CDR2 FQNEAQ (reference sequence). The CDR3 is made up of 14 amino acids. V lost 2 bases, J lost 9 bases, and 11 bases lay in between. Full variable domain (missing parts from reference TRBV7-9 and TRBJ1-6): DTGVSQNPRHKITKRGQNVTFRCDPISEHNRLYWYRQTLGQGPEFLTYFQNEAQLEKSRLLSDRFSAERPKGSFSTLEIQRTEQGDSAMYLCASSLNPPGSPLHFGNGTRLTVT.

This clonotype has just a few counts. This chain joins TRBV5-1 and TRBJ1-1; 7 nucleotides agree with TRBD1. CDR1 is SGHRS, CDR2 YFSETQ, per germline. The junction had 5 bases not matched to a gene; V was cut back by 3 bases and J by 0 bases. The CDR3 has 15 residues. The CDR3 protein is CASSSRTGLNTEAFF. The DNA of the CDR3 is TGCGCCAGCAGCTCTCGGACAGGCCTGAACACTGAAGCTTTCTTT.

The chain recombines TRBV4-2 with TRBJ1-2, with 12 bases identical to TRBD1. The CDR3 extends over 17 amino acids. V shed 4 bases, J shed 6 bases, and the junction held 12 bases outside the gene matches. Germline-derived CDR1 and CDR2 are LGHNA and YNFKEQ. This CDR3 reads CASSLPGQGARWDGYTF. In nucleotides, the CDR3 is TGTGCCAGCAGCCTTCCGGGACAGGGGGCGCGATGGGATGGCTACACCTTC.

A word on this clonotype: The junction and the germline gene differ at one end; a read error may be behind it. This sequence joins TRBV7-6 and TRBJ2-5; 12 bases map to TRBD2. The CDR3 loop spans 18 amino acids. Germline CDR1 is SGHVS and CDR2 is FNYEAQ. The CDR3: CASSTTSGGRTNQEIQYF. Written as DNA, the CDR3 is TGTGCCAGCAGCACCACTAGCGGGGGGCGAACCAACCAAGAGATCCAGTACTTC.